This TCR beta chain was sequenced for a study of neurological immune-mediated disorders. Notes on the study in general: There were no CDR3 amino acid sequences shared by expanded clones across subjects, a result suggesting private repertoires in all groups. HTLV-1-associated myelopathy had the most TCR clonal expansion, whereas multiple sclerosis had the least (lower than in healthy controls).

At least ten counts were recorded for this clonotype. Its specificity is unknown. Per sequencing run, 15-18 subjects together gave over 180 million TCR-beta sequences. TCRdb fed the 5' RACE reads into MiXCR, producing one record per CDR3 protein. In the table there are tens of thousands of distinct CDR3 sequences, approximately 15% of which are singletons. Germline V gene data show CDR1 as LGHNA and CDR2 as YSLEER. This CDR3 contains 17 residues. Trimming took 2 bases from V and 4 from J, leaving 20 bases between them. Sorted libraries used 800,000 to 1,000,000 CD4+ or CD8+ T cells. This receptor was obtained from a woman aged 18-29 years with multiple sclerosis. The sequenced material came from CD8+ T cells from blood. The chain is built from TRBV4-3 and TRBJ1-1; tentative D call: TRBD1 (5 bases). The CDR3 loop reads CASSQRQFLQEGTEAFF. For the CDR3, the DNA is TGCGCCAGCAGCCAAAGACAGTTTCTTCAGGAGGGCACTGAAGCTTTCTTT.